This T cell receptor (beta chain) was obtained from a study of T-cell reconstitution after alpha-beta-depleted transplantation in children. This clonotype was detected a few times. For TCRbeta, the library was prepared with unique molecular identifiers. TCRdb reprocessed the PCR reads via MiXCR and lists one record per CDR3 protein. Of about 360,000 distinct CDR3 sequences in the sample, approximately 12% are singletons; the top ten hold roughly 4.3%. This CDR3 region has 16 residues. CDR1 SGHDT and CDR2 YYEEEE come from the germline V gene. Trimming stripped 1 base from V and 0 bases from J, with 8 bases between.

This TCR was recovered from a human donor who donated a stem cell graft to a child with Fanconi anemia. The material sequenced was PBMCs, taken from the stem cell graft. The chain joins TRBV5-6 to TRBJ1-6; maybe TRBD1 (5 bases). The CDR3 nucleotides read TGTGCCAGCAGCTTGTGGGGGAGCTCCTATAATTCACCCCTCCACTTT. The encoded protein is CASSLWGSSYNSPLHF.